This entry describes one T cell receptor (beta chain). No antigen is known for it. The data belong to a study of cytomegalovirus exposure and HLA in healthy donors. PCR used 60 Vbeta primers and 13 Jbeta primers. Clones were read by immunoSEQ multiplex PCR, and TCRdb kept only the in-frame ones, dropping some. Among 150,000 to 200,000 clones listed, around 75% were seen once. Whole-study findings and limits: One cluster of highly shared sequence variants probably arose as a sequencing artifact. It was shown in a later analysis that HLA-associated TCR beta chains were more clonally expanded than other, equally common chains.

Trimming removed 1 base from V and 1 base from J, with 14 bases in between. This CDR3 is built from 17 residues. Germline V gene data show CDR1 as SGHTA and CDR2 as FQGNSA. This clonotype originated in a woman between 25 and 40 years old in good health and CMV-seropositive. This chain links TRBV7-2 with TRBJ1-5; the D gene is possibly TRBD1 (6 bases). The sample taken for sequencing was PBMCs. CDR3 residues: CASSLGRGAWSNQPQHF. Here the CDR3 DNA reads TGTGCCAGCAGCTTAGGCAGGGGCGCTTGGAGCAATCAGCCCCAGCATTTT.